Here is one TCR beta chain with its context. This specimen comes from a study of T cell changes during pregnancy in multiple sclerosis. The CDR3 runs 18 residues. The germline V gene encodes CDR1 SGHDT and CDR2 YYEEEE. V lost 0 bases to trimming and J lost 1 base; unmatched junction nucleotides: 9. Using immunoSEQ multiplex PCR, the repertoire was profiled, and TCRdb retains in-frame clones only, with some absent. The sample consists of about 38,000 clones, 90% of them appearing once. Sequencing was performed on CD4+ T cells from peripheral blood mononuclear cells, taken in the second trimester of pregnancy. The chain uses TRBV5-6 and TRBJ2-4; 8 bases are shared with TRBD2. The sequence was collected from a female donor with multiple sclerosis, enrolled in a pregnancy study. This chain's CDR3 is CASSLERNRGRAKNIQYF. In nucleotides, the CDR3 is TGTGCCAGCAGCTTGGAAAGGAACCGCGGGAGGGCCAAAAACATTCAGTACTTC.